This passage covers 32 T cell receptor beta chains from one sample sequenced in a study of beta chain features in type 1 diabetes. Expressed TCRB transcripts were sequenced after all isolated RNA was converted to cDNA. Only in-frame clones appear in the TCRdb table, and some are missing; sequencing was by immunoSEQ multiplex PCR. The table has 860,000 or so clones, roughly 16% seen once; the top ten hold 0.02% to 0.025%. Sequenced input: naive CD4+ T cells from blood. The receptor source for this set is a woman under 30 in good health.

The CDR3 DNA reads TGCGCCAGCAGCCAGTTCGACAGTAACTATGGCTACACCTTC. This encodes CASSQFDSNYGYTF. The chain links TRBV5-1 to TRBJ1-2; a possible D gene is TRBD1 (5 bases). Trimming stripped 4 bases from V and 1 base from J, with 11 bases between. The germline gives CDR1 SGHRS, CDR2 YFSETQ. This CDR3 region has 14 residues.

This clone turned up a few times. This chain uses TRBV7-2 with TRBJ2-5; D possibly corresponds to TRBD2 (6 bases). Per germline, CDR1 SGHTA and CDR2 FQGNSA. This CDR3 is 14 amino acids long. Trimming pared 6 bases from V and 1 base from J, leaving 12 bases between. The CDR3 DNA is TGTGCCAGCAGTACGACTAGAGCCCAAGAGACCCAGTACTTC. Translated: CASSTTRAQETQYF.

This clone was recorded a few times. Other DNA sequences in the sample encode the same CDR3. V gene TRBV7-3 combines with J gene TRBJ2-7, with 9 nucleotides matching TRBD1. V shed 5 bases, J shed 3 bases, and the junction held 2 bases outside the gene matches. This CDR3 comprises 13 residues. Germline V lookup: CDR1 SGHTA, CDR2 FQGTGA. For the CDR3, the DNA is TGTGCCAGCAGCCTGGACAGGGGCTACGAGCAGTACTTC. It codes for CASSLDRGYEQYF.

The chain has TRBV10-3 and TRBJ2-7; 7 nucleotides line up with TRBD2. The germline V gene encodes CDR1 ENHRY and CDR2 SYGVKD. V lost 6 bases, J lost 0 bases, and 5 bases stayed unmatched. The CDR3 has 14 amino acids. The CDR3 region has the DNA TGTGCCATCAGGGCTCTAGCGGACTCCTACGAGCAGTACTTC. It codes for CAIRALADSYEQYF.

This clone was seen more than once but under ten times. Other DNA sequences in the same sample also yield this CDR3. The chain uses TRBV5-4 and TRBJ2-1; D uncertain. The CDR3 covers 13 residues. Per germline, CDR1 SGHNT and CDR2 YYREEE (reference sequence). Trimming left V 5 bases short and J 0 bases short, with 6 bases between. CDR3 sequence (DNA): TGTGCCAGCAGTGAGAGCTCCTACAATGAGCAGTTCTTC. Protein product: CASSESSYNEQFF.

This chain links TRBV7-2 with TRBJ1-2, with 11 positions matching TRBD1. The CDR3 length is 16 residues. Germline CDR1 SGHTA, CDR2 FQGNSA. Trimming removed 5 bases from V and 5 bases from J; junction bases left unmatched: 10. The CDR3: CASSPDTGTGGYGYTF. The CDR3 nucleotides read TGTGCCAGCAGCCCGGATACCGGGACAGGGGGGTATGGCTACACCTTC.

This chain's CDR3 is CASRRLASYDDEQFF. The DNA for the CDR3 is TGTGCCAGCAGGAGACTAGCGAGTTATGATGATGAGCAGTTCTTC. The chain uses TRBV7-9 and TRBJ2-1; 8 nucleotides align to TRBD2. CDR3 size: 15 residues. Germline V gene lookup returns CDR1 SEHNR and CDR2 FQNEAQ (reference sequence). The junction had 12 bases not matched to a gene; V was cut back by 6 bases and J by 8 bases.

The chain joins TRBV4-3 to TRBJ2-1; 10 nucleotides agree with TRBD2. Germline CDR1 LGHNA, CDR2 YSLEER. The CDR3 covers 17 residues. V dropped 0 bases and J dropped 6; count of bases not matched to a gene: 8. The CDR3 spells CASSQDPLAGVRNEQFF. The DNA for the CDR3 is TGCGCCAGCAGCCAAGATCCCCTAGCGGGAGTCCGCAATGAGCAGTTCTTC.

This clone came up a few times. The CDR3 sequence: CASSIGGQGIDEQFF. The CDR3 DNA follows: TGTGCCAGCAGTATCGGTGGTCAGGGGATCGATGAGCAGTTCTTC. This rearrangement joins TRBV28 to TRBJ2-1, with D maybe TRBD1 (6 bases). V lost 5 bases and J lost 8, with 19 bases in between. Germline loops: CDR1 MDHEN, CDR2 SYDVKM. CDR3 length: 15 amino acids. Looking up the rest from reference TRBV28 and TRBJ2-1 gives the full variable domain: DVKVTQSSRYLVKRTGEKVFLECVQDMDHENMFWYRQDPGLGLRLIYFSYDVKMKEKGDIPEGYSVSREKKERFSLILESASTNQTSMYLCASSIGGQGIDEQFFGPGTRLTVL.

The sample holds a few counts of this clone. The chain has TRBV18 and TRBJ2-2; D may be TRBD2 (6 bases). The CDR3 loop spans 14 amino acids. Germline loops: CDR1 KGHSH, CDR2 LQKENI. Trimming removed 3 bases at V and 6 bases at J, with 11 bases between. CDR3 nucleotide sequence: TGTGCCAGCTCACCCCGGGAGCGTGCCGGGGAGCTGTTTTTT. It codes for CASSPRERAGELFF.

The chain employs TRBV6-1 and TRBJ1-2; D is unresolved. Trimming pared 2 bases from V and 1 base from J, leaving 8 bases between. CDR1 and CDR2 (germline): MNHNS, SASEGT. CDR3 length: 14 residues. The CDR3 DNA reads as TGTGCCAGCAGTGAAATGAGCAATAACTATGGCTACACCTTC. As protein: CASSEMSNNYGYTF.

In this sample, this clone turned up a few times. The chain joins TRBV20-1 to TRBJ1-1; unclear D gene. Trimming removed 7 bases at V and 1 base at J, with 7 bases between. The CDR3 totals 11 residues. Germline assignment: CDR1 DFQATT and CDR2 SNEGSKA (reference sequence). The CDR3 nucleotides read TGCAGTGTAGATGAGAACACTGAAGCTTTCTTT. It encodes CSVDENTEAFF.

The chain combines TRBV6-1 with TRBJ2-1; D unclear. This CDR3 contains 16 residues. V was shortened by 0 bases and J by 15 bases, with 24 bases between the two germline ends. Germline CDR1 reads MNHNS; CDR2 reads SASEGT. The CDR3 DNA sequence: TGTGCCAGCAGTGAAGCGCTTCTGAACTTGTATAAGGGCTTGTTCTTC. Its protein product is CASSEALLNLYKGLFF.

The chain carries TRBV29-1 and TRBJ1-5; 7 bases are a match to TRBD1. The length of the CDR3 is 15 residues. The V segment lost 6 bases and the J segment 4 bases; nucleotides outside the gene matches: 12. Germline assignment: CDR1 SQVTM and CDR2 ANQGSEA. CDR3 bases: TGCAGCGTCGTTCTATCCGGGACAGAAAATCAGCCCCAGCATTTT. Its translation: CSVVLSGTENQPQHF.

This clone turned up a few times. The V and J genes are TRBV5-1 and TRBJ2-3; 11 bases match TRBD2. The CDR3 has 16 residues. The V gene's germline CDR1 is SGHRS and CDR2 YFSETQ. Trimming took 2 bases from V and 3 from J; bases not matched to a gene: 5. The CDR3 sequence is CASSLTSGRSTDTQYF. Written as DNA, the CDR3 is TGCGCCAGCAGCTTAACTAGCGGGAGAAGTACAGATACGCAGTATTTT. Full variable domain (missing parts from reference TRBV5-1 and TRBJ2-3): KAGVTQTPRYLIKTRGQQVTLSCSPISGHRSVSWYQQTPGQGLQFLFEYFSETQRNKGNFPGRFSGRQFSNSRSEMNVSTLELGDSALYLCASSLTSGRSTDTQYFGPGTRLTVL.

This chain uses TRBV9 with TRBJ2-1; 10 bases map to TRBD2. Trimming at V came to 3 bases and at J to 4 bases, leaving 4 bases not matched to a gene. This CDR3 is 15 amino acids long. Germline CDR1 is SGDLS and CDR2 is YYNGEE. CDR3 loop: CASSALAGAYNEQFF. DNA of the CDR3: TGTGCCAGCAGCGCGCTAGCGGGAGCTTACAATGAGCAGTTCTTC.

V usage is TRBV5-1 and J usage is TRBJ2-7; 10 bases line up with TRBD1. CDR1 and CDR2 (germline): SGHRS, YFSETQ. V lost 3 bases and J lost 3; bases outside the gene matches: 12. The CDR3 contains 17 residues. CDR3 sequence (DNA): TGCGCCAGCAGCTCGGGACAGGGGTATCCTACCTACTACGAGCAGTACTTC. Translation: CASSSGQGYPTYYEQYF.

This clone was seen a few times. This chain joins TRBV28 and TRBJ1-1, with TRBD1 identical over 8 bases. With 5 bases clipped from V and 7 bases from J, the junction kept 9 bases outside the gene matches. This CDR3 region has 14 residues. In germline, CDR1 is MDHEN, CDR2 SYDVKM. For the CDR3, the DNA is TGTGCCAGCAGTGTCCCGACAGGGGCGGATGAAGCTTTCTTT. Translating it yields CASSVPTGADEAFF.

The chain uses TRBV7-2 and TRBJ1-5; D is uncertain. Trimming pared 5 bases from V and 2 bases from J, leaving 19 bases between. CDR3 size: 17 residues. CDR1 is SGHTA, CDR2 FQGNSA, per germline. The CDR3 protein is CASSDCPSVPCNQPQHF. CDR3 bases: TGTGCCAGCAGCGATTGCCCGTCAGTCCCTTGCAATCAGCCCCAGCATTTT.

This clone was seen a few times. This chain links TRBV19 with TRBJ2-1; 7 bases are a match to TRBD2. This CDR3 comprises 14 residues. J was trimmed by 5 bases and V by 3 bases; bases with no gene match: 4. Germline-derived CDR1 and CDR2 are LNHDA and SQIVND (reference sequence). The CDR3 region has the DNA TGTGCCAGTAGTATTGGAGCGGGAAACAATGAGCAGTTCTTC. Its protein is CASSIGAGNNEQFF.

The chain is built from TRBV7-9 and TRBJ1-3; no definite D call. V lost 5 bases and J lost 3, with 11 bases in between. The germline V gene encodes CDR1 SEHNR and CDR2 FQNEAQ (reference sequence). The CDR3 loop spans 14 amino acids. The CDR3 protein is CASSQDESGNTIYF. CDR3 sequence (DNA): TGTGCCAGCAGCCAAGATGAGAGTGGAAACACCATATATTTT.

The table lists this clone with a few counts. The chain recombines TRBV9 with TRBJ2-7, with D tentatively TRBD2 (6 bases). The germline V and J ends were trimmed by 4 bases and 6 bases, with 20 bases remaining between them. The V gene's germline CDR1 is SGDLS and CDR2 YYNGEE. CDR3 size: 15 residues. CDR3: CASSPFSSAAGEQYF. CDR3 DNA sequence: TGTGCCAGCAGCCCTTTTTCCTCCGCAGCGGGCGAGCAGTACTTC.

The chain employs TRBV4-3 and TRBJ2-1; D is undetermined. The germline CDR1 and CDR2 sequences are LGHNA and YSLEER. This CDR3 has 14 residues. V lost 0 bases, J lost 2 bases, and 5 bases lay in between. CDR3 DNA sequence: TGCGCCAGCAGCCAAGAAGGCCCCTACAATGAGCAGTTCTTC. As protein: CASSQEGPYNEQFF.

The rearrangement uses TRBV28 and TRBJ1-5; 9 bases map to TRBD1. After removal of 5 bases from V and 0 bases from J, the junction contained 14 bases not matched to a gene. The CDR3 length is 19 residues. CDR1 is MDHEN and CDR2 is SYDVKM in the germline V gene. The CDR3, as DNA: TGTGCCAGCAGTGGGATGACAGGGGGGTCCCTTTATAGCAATCAGCCCCAGCATTTT. Translation gives CASSGMTGGSLYSNQPQHF.

This chain joins TRBV19 and TRBJ1-4, with a weak D call TRBD1 (6 bases). This CDR3 is built from 13 residues. CDR1 and CDR2 from the germline V gene are LNHDA and SQIVND (reference sequence). The V gene lost 3 bases and the J gene lost 12 bases, with 14 bases spanning the gap. CDR3 sequence (DNA): TGTGCCAGTAGTATCGACAGGAGTCAGGAACTGTTTTTT. Protein: CASSIDRSQELFF.

This clone was found a few times. The chain uses TRBV4-3 and TRBJ2-3; TRBD1 matches 10 bases. The V and J ends lost 2 bases and 3 bases, in that order; junction bases with no gene match: 8. The CDR3 totals 17 residues. Germline-derived CDR1 and CDR2 are LGHNA and YSLEER. The CDR3 sequence: CASSQYYRDRGTDTQYF. The CDR3 DNA sequence: TGCGCCAGCAGCCAATATTACCGGGACAGGGGAACAGATACGCAGTATTTT.

The CDR3 region is CASSPLSREEKLFF. In DNA, the CDR3 is TGTGCCAGCAGCCCCCTGTCCAGGGAGGAAAAACTGTTTTTT. The chain carries TRBV7-2 and TRBJ1-4; tentatively, D is TRBD1 (5 bases). Germline CDR1 reads SGHTA; CDR2 reads FQGNSA. The CDR3 is 14 residues long. Trimming shortened V by 5 bases and J by 8 bases, and 15 bases separated the two germline ends. Full variable domain (outside the CDR3, taken from reference TRBV7-2 and TRBJ1-4): GAGVSQSPSNKVTEKGKDVELRCDPISGHTALYWYRQSLGQGLEFLIYFQGNSAPDKSGLPSDRFSAERTGGSVSTLTIQRTQQEDSAVYLCASSPLSREEKLFFGSGTQLSVL.

This clone has only a few counts. Other DNA variants within this sample encode the same CDR3. The chain combines TRBV20-1 with TRBJ2-5; D not resolved. CDR3 length: 11 amino acids. Per the germline V gene, CDR1 is DFQATT and CDR2 is SNEGSKA (reference sequence). V was trimmed by 6 bases and J by 2 bases, leaving 7 bases between them. The CDR3 sequence is CSAGRQETQYF. The DNA of the CDR3 is TGCAGTGCAGGCAGGCAAGAGACCCAGTACTTC.

This clone was detected only a few times. Other DNA sequences in the same sample also yield this CDR3. This chain links TRBV5-4 with TRBJ2-7, with D unresolved. Germline CDR1 and CDR2: SGHNT and YYREEE (reference sequence). The CDR3 contains 12 residues. The germline V and J ends were trimmed by 0 bases and 3 bases, with 4 bases remaining between them. CDR3: CASSLEGYEQYF. The CDR3 bases are TGTGCCAGCAGCTTGGAGGGCTACGAGCAGTACTTC.

There are a few counts of this clone. The V and J genes are TRBV19 and TRBJ2-1; D is ambiguous. V was shortened by 2 bases and J by 7 bases, with 15 bases between the two germline ends. Germline loops: CDR1 LNHDA, CDR2 SQIVND (reference sequence). This CDR3 has 15 amino acids. The chain's CDR3 is CASSIWAQQVNEQFF. The CDR3 DNA follows: TGTGCCAGTAGTATATGGGCTCAACAAGTGAATGAGCAGTTCTTC.

The chain combines TRBV5-1 with TRBJ2-7; 9 bases are shared with TRBD2. This CDR3 region has 15 residues. Looked up from germline, CDR1 is SGHRS and CDR2 is YFSETQ. V was clipped by 0 bases and J by 6 bases; unmatched bases: 7. CDR3 in amino acids: CASSLDGSGSREQYF. Written as DNA, the CDR3 is TGCGCCAGCAGCTTGGATGGTAGCGGGAGTCGCGAGCAGTACTTC.

This clone was seen at least ten times. In the same sample, other DNA sequences code for this CDR3. The chain has TRBV14 and TRBJ2-7; no reliable D call. The CDR3 is 11 residues long. Germline CDR1 reads SGHDN; CDR2 reads FVKESK. V lost 3 bases to trimming and J lost 2 bases, with 2 bases between them. The CDR3 loop is CASSQAYEQYF. Here the CDR3 DNA reads TGTGCCAGCAGCCAGGCCTACGAGCAGTACTTC.